Listed below are T cell receptor beta chains from one sample, sequenced in a study of OX40 agonist ivuxolimab in advanced cancers. Data came from immunoSEQ multiplex PCR; TCRdb stores just in-frame clones and leaves some out. Among approximately 73,000 clones listed, 85% to 90% were seen once. The specimen was CD4+ or CD8+ T cells sorted from blood, collected in a trial of the OX40 agonist ivuxolimab. The receptors were gathered from an adult with an advanced solid tumor such as melanoma, head and neck, liver or kidney cancer. CDR3s include the opening cysteine and the closing phenylalanine or tryptophan. A D gene is named only where the DNA matches it firmly. Some rows have no size entry. The others give once, few or many, or a class for an expanded clone.

d_call,clone_size,v_call,j_call,cdr3_aa,cdr3_nt
NA,NA,TRBV19,TRBJ2-1,CASSIDLVFNEQFF,TGTGCCAGTAGTATAGATCTGGTGTTCAATGAGCAGTTCTTC
NA,NA,TRBV29-1,TRBJ1-1,CSVERGGGTEAFF,TGCAGCGTTGAGAGGGGGGGAGGGACTGAAGCTTTCTTT
TRBD2,NA,TRBV5-1,TRBJ2-3,CASSLERTRVDTQYF,TGCGCCAGCAGCTTGGAACGGACTAGGGTCGATACGCAGTATTTT
NA,NA,TRBV10-3,TRBJ2-3,CAISDGNGGDTQYF,TGTGCCATCAGTGACGGTAATGGGGGGGATACGCAGTATTTT
NA,once,TRBV5-1,TRBJ1-2,CASSLSRGSSEISTF,TGCGCCAGCAGCTTGTCGAGGGGATCCTCCGAGATAAGCACCTTC
TRBD2,once,TRBV6-5,TRBJ2-5,CASSSVLAGSETQYF,TGTGCCAGCAGTTCCGTTCTAGCGGGATCGGAGACCCAGTACTTC
NA,NA,TRBV6-6,TRBJ1-1,CASTPGDTEAFF,TGTGCCAGCACCCCAGGGGACACTGAAGCTTTCTTT
NA,NA,TRBV18,TRBJ2-2,CASSLQRTNTGELFF,TGTGCCAGCTCATTACAGAGGACGAACACCGGGGAGCTGTTTTTT
NA,NA,TRBV15,TRBJ2-5,CATSRGGTQYF,TGTGCCACCAGCAGGGGGGGGACCCAGTACTTC
NA,NA,TRBV4-1,TRBJ2-7,CASSQAGGALYEQYF,TGCGCCAGCAGCCAAGCTGGAGGGGCCCTCTACGAGCAGTACTTC
NA,NA,TRBV29-1,TRBJ2-3,CSVEDLRTGYTDTQYF,TGCAGCGTTGAAGATCTTCGGACGGGTTACACAGATACGCAGTATTTT
TRBD1,NA,TRBV2,TRBJ1-1,CASSEGTDRATEAFF,TGTGCCAGCAGTGAAGGTACAGACAGGGCGACTGAAGCTTTCTTT
NA,NA,TRBV5-1,TRBJ2-7,CASSLASPYEQYF,TGCGCCAGCAGCTTGGCCAGCCCCTACGAGCAGTACTTC
TRBD2,few,TRBV30,TRBJ2-7,CAWSVSAGGYEQYF,TGTGCCTGGAGTGTTAGCGCGGGAGGCTACGAGCAGTACTTC
NA,NA,TRBV27,TRBJ1-2,CASSLSTGYGYTF,TGTGCCAGCAGTTTGTCCACGGGCTATGGCTACACCTTC
TRBD2,NA,TRBV13,TRBJ2-7,CASSVLAGGPGEQYF,TGTGCCAGCAGCGTACTAGCGGGAGGGCCGGGAGAGCAGTACTTC
NA,few,TRBV27,TRBJ2-7,CASSLVGPINEQYF,TGTGCCAGCAGTTTAGTAGGTCCCATTAACGAGCAGTACTTC
NA,NA,TRBV11-2,TRBJ2-7,CASSLRKLGSYEQYF,TGTGCCAGCAGCCTACGGAAACTAGGCTCCTACGAGCAGTACTTC
NA,NA,TRBV15,TRBJ2-3,CATSSYTDTQYF,TGTGCCACCAGCAGCTACACAGATACGCAGTATTTT
NA,NA,TRBV9,TRBJ2-7,CASSVAYGGYEQYF,TGTGCCAGCAGCGTAGCTTATGGGGGTTACGAGCAGTACTTC
TRBD2,NA,TRBV6-6,TRBJ2-7,CASSYLAGLAYEQYF,TGTGCCAGCAGTTACTTGGCGGGACTAGCGTACGAGCAGTACTTC
TRBD1,NA,TRBV2,TRBJ2-5,CASRARTGGAETQYF,TGTGCCAGCAGAGCTCGGACAGGGGGCGCGGAGACCCAGTACTTC
TRBD1,NA,TRBV7-6,TRBJ1-4,CASSLVPQGALGEKLFF,TGTGCCAGCAGCTTAGTACCGCAGGGGGCTTTGGGTGAAAAACTGTTTTTT
TRBD1,NA,TRBV5-5,TRBJ2-5,CASSPTGKTQYF,TGTGCCAGCAGCCCGACAGGGAAGACCCAGTACTTC
NA,once,TRBV6-6,TRBJ1-3,CASSYTGRAGNTIYF,TGTGCCAGCAGTTATACAGGGAGGGCTGGAAACACCATATATTTT
NA,once,TRBV10-3,TRBJ1-5,CAIRGGAPYQPQHF,TGTGCCATCAGAGGGGGGGCCCCGTATCAGCCCCAGCATTTT
TRBD2,NA,TRBV9,TRBJ2-1,CASSARSGSSYNEQFF,TGTGCCAGCAGCGCCCGAAGCGGGAGCTCCTACAATGAGCAGTTCTTC
NA,NA,TRBV14,TRBJ2-3,CATSQSPGMRTDTQYF,TGTGCCACTTCTCAATCCCCGGGGATGAGGACAGATACGCAGTATTTT
TRBD2,NA,TRBV10-1,TRBJ2-7,CASSELAGGDEQYF,TGCGCCAGCAGTGAGCTAGCGGGAGGAGACGAGCAGTACTTC
NA,NA,TRBV7-2,TRBJ1-5,CASSLAVGGDQPQHF,TGTGCCAGCAGCTTAGCAGTGGGCGGGGATCAGCCCCAGCATTTT
TRBD2,once,TRBV27,TRBJ2-2,CASSWGGNTGELFF,TGTGCCAGCAGTTGGGGGGGGAACACCGGGGAGCTGTTTTTT
NA,NA,TRBV5-1,TRBJ2-3,CASSSSSEGDTQYF,TGCGCCAGCAGCTCCTCTAGCGAGGGAGATACGCAGTATTTT
TRBD1,NA,TRBV5-1,TRBJ2-2,CASSLEGQGSNGELFF,TGCGCCAGCAGCTTGGAGGGACAGGGGAGTAACGGGGAGCTGTTTTTT
TRBD2,NA,TRBV7-6,TRBJ2-7,CASSLGGGEQYF,TGTGCCAGCAGCTTAGGGGGGGGAGAGCAGTACTTC
TRBD2,NA,TRBV7-2,TRBJ2-5,CASSAAGGQGETQYF,TGTGCCAGCAGCGCAGCGGGAGGGCAGGGAGAGACCCAGTACTTC
NA,NA,TRBV6-5,TRBJ2-5,CASSYGRGIQETQYF,TGTGCCAGCAGTTACGGGAGGGGGATTCAAGAGACCCAGTACTTC
NA,NA,TRBV7-3,TRBJ2-1,CASSLTNGREQFF,TGTGCCAGCAGCTTAACCAACGGAAGAGAGCAGTTCTTC
NA,NA,TRBV28,TRBJ1-3,CASRNKDSYFPGNTIYF,TGTGCCAGCAGAAATAAGGACAGTTATTTCCCTGGAAACACCATATATTTT
NA,NA,TRBV27,TRBJ2-7,CASRRGLAAPYEQYF,TGTGCCAGCCGCAGGGGGCTAGCGGCCCCCTACGAGCAGTACTTC
NA,NA,TRBV19,TRBJ1-2,CASSINGAWNYGYTF,TGTGCCAGTAGTATTAATGGGGCTTGGAACTATGGCTACACCTTC
NA,NA,TRBV7-9,TRBJ2-3,CASSLVEGTDTQYF,TGTGCCAGCAGCTTAGTGGAGGGCACAGATACGCAGTATTTT
NA,NA,TRBV28,TRBJ2-1,CASSSPRGPLSSYNEQFF,TGTGCCAGCAGTTCTCCTCGAGGCCCCCTGAGCTCCTACAATGAGCAGTTCTTC
TRBD1,NA,TRBV18,TRBJ1-5,CASSPLGTGRSQRQPQHF,TGTGCCAGCTCACCGTTAGGGACAGGAAGGAGCCAGCGGCAGCCCCAGCATTTT